A selection of T cell receptor beta chains follows, all from one sample in a study of blood T cell repertoires in COVID-19. This table comes from immunoSEQ multiplex PCR, and its TCRdb copy is limited to in-frame clones, with some not included. This table has about 88,000 clones, approximately 86% appearing once. Sequencing used peripheral blood. The receptors were sampled from a male donor with acute or convalescent COVID-19. The CDR3 runs from the conserved cysteine through the conserved F or W. The D gene is left open where the match is weak. Clone size is stated in some rows and not others, as once, few, many or a class when expanded.

CDR3 protein: CSVRGTSGDEQFF
CDR3 DNA: TGCAGCGTCCGCGGGACTAGCGGTGATGAGCAGTTCTTC
V gene: TRBV29-1
D gene: TRBD2
clone size: .
J gene: TRBJ2-1

CDR3 protein: CASSLGTSGGAFTDTQYF
CDR3 DNA: TGTGCCAGCAGCTTAGGAACTAGCGGGGGGGCCTTCACAGATACGCAGTATTTT
V gene: TRBV7-6
D gene: TRBD2
clone size: few
J gene: TRBJ2-3

CDR3 protein: CAWSVLNRGGTGELFF
CDR3 DNA: TGTGCCTGGAGTGTACTTAACAGGGGAGGCACCGGGGAGCTGTTTTTT
V gene: TRBV30
D gene: .
clone size: few
J gene: TRBJ2-2

CDR3 protein: CASSPLGQDSYGYTF
CDR3 DNA: TGTGCCAGCTCACCATTGGGACAGGATTCCTATGGCTACACCTTC
V gene: TRBV18
D gene: TRBD1
clone size: once
J gene: TRBJ1-2

CDR3 protein: CTSTQTVCNYGYTF
CDR3 DNA: TGCACCAGCACCCAGACAGTGTGCAACTATGGCTACACCTTC
V gene: TRBV1
D gene: .
clone size: .
J gene: TRBJ1-2

CDR3 protein: CASSPRGSDTQYF
CDR3 DNA: TGTGCCAGCAGCCCGCGCGGGTCAGATACGCAGTATTTT
V gene: TRBV5-6
D gene: .
clone size: .
J gene: TRBJ2-3

CDR3 protein: CASSQDGQSTDTQYF
CDR3 DNA: TGTGCCAGCAGCCAAGATGGACAGAGCACAGATACGCAGTATTTT
V gene: TRBV4-2
D gene: .
clone size: .
J gene: TRBJ2-3

CDR3 protein: CASSLAGQNNSPLHF
CDR3 DNA: TGCGCCAGCAGCTTGGCGGGACAGAATAATTCACCCCTCCACTTT
V gene: TRBV5-1
D gene: TRBD1
clone size: .
J gene: TRBJ1-6

CDR3 protein: CASSLTRNTEAFF
CDR3 DNA: TGTGCCAGCAGCCTTACGCGGAACACTGAAGCTTTCTTT
V gene: TRBV5-4
D gene: .
clone size: .
J gene: TRBJ1-1

CDR3 protein: CASSLQGYEQYF
CDR3 DNA: TGTGCCAGCTCACTTCAGGGGTACGAGCAGTACTTC
V gene: TRBV18
D gene: .
clone size: .
J gene: TRBJ2-7

CDR3 protein: CASGDRAGNTEAFF
CDR3 DNA: TGTGCCAGCGGCGACAGGGCGGGGAACACTGAAGCTTTCTTT
V gene: TRBV6-5
D gene: TRBD1
clone size: .
J gene: TRBJ1-1

CDR3 protein: CAWGVGQGAGEQYF
CDR3 DNA: TGTGCCTGGGGGGTGGGACAGGGGGCTGGGGAGCAGTACTTC
V gene: TRBV30
D gene: TRBD1
clone size: .
J gene: TRBJ2-7

CDR3 protein: CASSTGGSKGSPLHF
CDR3 DNA: TGTGCCAGCAGCACAGGGGGCTCTAAGGGTTCACCCCTCCACTTT
V gene: TRBV7-2
D gene: TRBD1
clone size: .
J gene: TRBJ1-6

CDR3 protein: CASSLLGQGASTDTQYF
CDR3 DNA: TGTGCCAGCAGCTTACTCGGACAGGGGGCCTCCACAGATACGCAGTATTTT
V gene: TRBV5-4
D gene: TRBD1
clone size: .
J gene: TRBJ2-3

CDR3 protein: CASSQPTGGYGYTF
CDR3 DNA: TGTGCCAGCAGCCAGCCAACAGGGGGCTATGGCTACACCTTC
V gene: TRBV3-1/TRBV3-2
D gene: TRBD1
clone size: .
J gene: TRBJ1-2

CDR3 protein: CASSQAGAGDEQYF
CDR3 DNA: TGTGCCAGCAGCCAAGCAGGGGCGGGAGACGAGCAGTACTTC
V gene: TRBV14
D gene: .
clone size: .
J gene: TRBJ2-7

CDR3 protein: CARSPGTGVIYGYTF
CDR3 DNA: TGTGCCAGAAGCCCCGGGACAGGGGTAATCTATGGCTACACCTTC
V gene: TRBV5-3
D gene: TRBD1
clone size: .
J gene: TRBJ1-2

CDR3 protein: CASSQDDPGMEQFF
CDR3 DNA: TGCGCCAGCAGCCAGGACGATCCCGGGATGGAGCAGTTCTTC
V gene: TRBV5-1
D gene: .
clone size: .
J gene: TRBJ2-1

CDR3 protein: CASRAVSGENEQFF
CDR3 DNA: TGCGCCAGCAGAGCGGTTAGCGGGGAGAATGAGCAGTTCTTC
V gene: TRBV5-1
D gene: TRBD2
clone size: .
J gene: TRBJ2-1

CDR3 protein: CASSLEGTGWETQYF
CDR3 DNA: TGCGCCAGCAGCTTGGAGGGGACAGGGTGGGAGACCCAGTACTTC
V gene: TRBV5-1
D gene: TRBD1
clone size: few
J gene: TRBJ2-5

CDR3 protein: CASSITGQGGPNTGELFF
CDR3 DNA: TGTGCCAGTAGTATCACGGGACAGGGGGGTCCGAACACCGGGGAGCTGTTTTTT
V gene: TRBV19
D gene: TRBD1
clone size: .
J gene: TRBJ2-2

CDR3 protein: CASSLGRPNTEAFF
CDR3 DNA: TGTGCCAGCAGCTTAGGGCGGCCGAACACTGAAGCTTTCTTT
V gene: TRBV13
D gene: .
clone size: .
J gene: TRBJ1-1

CDR3 protein: CASSLSGNQPQHF
CDR3 DNA: TGCGCCAGCAGCTTATCCGGGAATCAGCCCCAGCATTTT
V gene: TRBV5-1
D gene: .
clone size: .
J gene: TRBJ1-5

CDR3 protein: CASSFGLAGNYEQYF
CDR3 DNA: TGTGCCAGCAGCTTCGGACTAGCGGGGAACTACGAGCAGTACTTC
V gene: TRBV13
D gene: TRBD2
clone size: .
J gene: TRBJ2-7

CDR3 protein: CASSRTAYTDTQYF
CDR3 DNA: TGTGCCAGCTCACGGACAGCGTACACAGATACGCAGTATTTT
V gene: TRBV18
D gene: .
clone size: .
J gene: TRBJ2-3

CDR3 protein: CASSEYRGIDEKLFF
CDR3 DNA: TGTGCCAGCAGTGAATATCGGGGGATCGATGAAAAACTGTTTTTT
V gene: TRBV25-1
D gene: .
clone size: .
J gene: TRBJ1-4

CDR3 protein: CASKGQGSHEQYF
CDR3 DNA: TGTGCCAGCAAGGGACAGGGTTCCCACGAGCAGTACTTC
V gene: TRBV2
D gene: TRBD1
clone size: .
J gene: TRBJ2-7

CDR3 protein: CASSLELGAANNEQFF
CDR3 DNA: TGTGCCAGCAGCTTGGAGTTGGGGGCAGCGAACAATGAGCAGTTCTTC
V gene: TRBV5-4
D gene: .
clone size: .
J gene: TRBJ2-1

CDR3 protein: CASSPGTGDSSSNQPQHF
CDR3 DNA: TGTGCCAGCAGTCCCGGGACAGGTGACTCCTCTAGCAATCAGCCCCAGCATTTT
V gene: TRBV6-2/TRBV6-3
D gene: TRBD1
clone size: .
J gene: TRBJ1-5

CDR3 protein: CASSQGNGLSSYNEQFF
CDR3 DNA: TGTGCCAGCAGCCAAGGAAACGGTCTGAGCTCCTACAATGAGCAGTTCTTC
V gene: TRBV3-1/TRBV3-2
D gene: .
clone size: .
J gene: TRBJ2-1

CDR3 protein: CASSIVLQQETQYF
CDR3 DNA: TGTGCCAGTAGTATAGTCTTGCAGCAAGAGACCCAGTACTTC
V gene: TRBV19
D gene: .
clone size: .
J gene: TRBJ2-5

CDR3 protein: CASSRGEGPSTDTQYF
CDR3 DNA: TGTGCCAGCAGTCGGGGTGAAGGCCCTAGCACAGATACGCAGTATTTT
V gene: TRBV3-1/TRBV3-2
D gene: .
clone size: .
J gene: TRBJ2-3

CDR3 protein: CASSVQGGNEQFF
CDR3 DNA: TGTGCCAGCAGCGTACAGGGTGGCAATGAGCAGTTCTTC
V gene: TRBV9
D gene: .
clone size: .
J gene: TRBJ2-1

CDR3 protein: CASSLAGTAVGYGYTF
CDR3 DNA: TGCGCCAGCAGCTTGGCCGGAACAGCGGTTGGCTATGGCTACACCTTC
V gene: TRBV5-1
D gene: .
clone size: .
J gene: TRBJ1-2

CDR3 protein: CSVQQGSAQHF
CDR3 DNA: TGCAGCGTTCAACAGGGTTCGGCCCAGCATTTT
V gene: TRBV29-1
D gene: .
clone size: .
J gene: TRBJ1-5

CDR3 protein: CSAVGQNTEAFF
CDR3 DNA: TGCAGCGCCGTGGGGCAGAACACTGAAGCTTTCTTT
V gene: TRBV29-1
D gene: .
clone size: .
J gene: TRBJ1-1

CDR3 protein: CASSASRGRGYTF
CDR3 DNA: TGTGCCAGCAGCGCGTCGCGGGGCCGGGGCTACACCTTC
V gene: TRBV3-1/TRBV3-2
D gene: .
clone size: few
J gene: TRBJ1-2

CDR3 protein: CASRSSGQATGELFF
CDR3 DNA: TGTGCCAGCAGATCTTCAGGGCAGGCCACCGGGGAGCTGTTTTTT
V gene: TRBV7-6
D gene: .
clone size: .
J gene: TRBJ2-2

CDR3 protein: CATSTHTRGGRGEQYF
CDR3 DNA: TGTGCCACCAGCACCCATACCCGGGGGGGGCGAGGGGAGCAGTACTTC
V gene: TRBV15
D gene: TRBD2
clone size: .
J gene: TRBJ2-7

CDR3 protein: CASSSGGYNSPLHF
CDR3 DNA: TGTGCCAGCAGTTCGGGTGGATATAATTCACCCCTCCACTTT
V gene: TRBV28
D gene: .
clone size: .
J gene: TRBJ1-6

CDR3 protein: CAWTMSGRGEQFF
CDR3 DNA: TGTGCCTGGACGATGTCGGGGCGGGGAGAGCAGTTCTTC
V gene: TRBV30
D gene: .
clone size: .
J gene: TRBJ2-1

CDR3 protein: CASSLWPDRGNQPQHF
CDR3 DNA: TGTGCCAGCAGTTTGTGGCCAGACAGAGGCAATCAGCCCCAGCATTTT
V gene: TRBV6-5
D gene: .
clone size: .
J gene: TRBJ1-5

CDR3 protein: CASSVASGTGERNTIYF
CDR3 DNA: TGTGCCAGCAGCGTAGCTTCTGGGACAGGGGAAAGAAACACCATATATTTT
V gene: TRBV9
D gene: TRBD1
clone size: once
J gene: TRBJ1-3

CDR3 protein: CATSGFTGNQPQHF
CDR3 DNA: TGTGCCACCAGCGGGTTCACAGGGAATCAGCCCCAGCATTTT
V gene: TRBV15
D gene: .
clone size: .
J gene: TRBJ1-5

CDR3 protein: CATSGASYQPQHF
CDR3 DNA: TGTGCCACCAGTGGGGCCAGTTATCAGCCCCAGCATTTT
V gene: TRBV24-1
D gene: .
clone size: few
J gene: TRBJ1-5

CDR3 protein: CAWSGRLNEKLFF
CDR3 DNA: TGTGCCTGGAGTGGCAGGCTGAATGAAAAACTGTTTTTT
V gene: TRBV30
D gene: .
clone size: once
J gene: TRBJ1-4